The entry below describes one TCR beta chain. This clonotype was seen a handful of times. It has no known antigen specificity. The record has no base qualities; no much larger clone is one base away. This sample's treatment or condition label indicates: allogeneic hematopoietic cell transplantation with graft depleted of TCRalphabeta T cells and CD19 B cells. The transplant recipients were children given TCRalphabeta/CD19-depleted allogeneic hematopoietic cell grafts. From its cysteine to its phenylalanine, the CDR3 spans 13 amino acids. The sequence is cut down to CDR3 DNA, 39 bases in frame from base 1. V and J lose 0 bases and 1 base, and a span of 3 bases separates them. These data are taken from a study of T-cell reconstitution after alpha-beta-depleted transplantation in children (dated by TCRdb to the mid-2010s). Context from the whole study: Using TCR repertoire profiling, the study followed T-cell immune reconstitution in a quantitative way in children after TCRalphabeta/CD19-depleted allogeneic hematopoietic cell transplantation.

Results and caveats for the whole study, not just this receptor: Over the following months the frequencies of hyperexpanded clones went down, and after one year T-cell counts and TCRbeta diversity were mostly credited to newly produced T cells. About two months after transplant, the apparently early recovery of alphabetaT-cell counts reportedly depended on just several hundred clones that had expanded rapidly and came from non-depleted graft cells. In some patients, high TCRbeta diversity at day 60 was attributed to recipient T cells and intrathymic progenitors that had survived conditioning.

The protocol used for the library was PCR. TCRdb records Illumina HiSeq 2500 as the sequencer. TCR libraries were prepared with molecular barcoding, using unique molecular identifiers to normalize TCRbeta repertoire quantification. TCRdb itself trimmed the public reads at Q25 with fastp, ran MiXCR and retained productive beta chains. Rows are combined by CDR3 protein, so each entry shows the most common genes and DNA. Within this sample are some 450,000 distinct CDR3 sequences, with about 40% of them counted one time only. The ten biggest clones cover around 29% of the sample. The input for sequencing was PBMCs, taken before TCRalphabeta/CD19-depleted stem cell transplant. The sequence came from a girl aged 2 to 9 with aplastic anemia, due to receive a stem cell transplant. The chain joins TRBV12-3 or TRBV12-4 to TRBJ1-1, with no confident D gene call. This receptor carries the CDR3 CASSLAENTEAFF. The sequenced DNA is TGTGCCAGCAGTTTAGCAGAGAACACTGAAGCTTTCTTT.